The 15 T cell receptor beta chains reported below all come from one sample, sequenced in a study of T cells in tuberculosis. TCRdb's table, derived via immunoSEQ multiplex PCR, lists solely in-frame clones and lacks some. The sample records more than 35,000 clones, about 96% being singletons. The source material was PBMCs. The receptor set was obtained from a donor between 10 and 35 years old with latent tuberculosis or without tuberculosis infection.

The rearrangement uses TRBV5-1 and TRBJ1-4; TRBD1 agrees at 8 bases. V dropped 0 bases and J dropped 12; count of bases not matched to a gene: 10. This CDR3 is 15 amino acids long. The V gene's germline CDR1 is SGHRS and CDR2 YFSETQ. For the CDR3, the DNA is TGCGCCAGCAGCTTGGAGCAGGGGGCAAGTTTTGAACTGTTTTTT. Its translation is CASSLEQGASFELFF.

This clone was observed a few times. The rearrangement links TRBV7-3 to TRBJ2-3; D is perhaps TRBD1 (6 bases). The CDR3 has 16 residues. The germline gives CDR1 SGHTA, CDR2 FQGTGA. Deletions cut 0 bases from V and 0 bases from J, with 10 bases between. Here the CDR3 DNA reads TGTGCCAGCAGCTTAACCGGGACAACTAGCACAGATACGCAGTATTTT. It specifies CASSLTGTTSTDTQYF.

The V gene is TRBV5-1, the J gene TRBJ2-7; 8 nucleotides align to TRBD2. Germline values: CDR1 SGHRS, CDR2 YFSETQ. Germline trimming cut 4 bases from V and 5 bases from J; bases unmatched to any gene: 11. The CDR3 is 15 amino acids. The CDR3 DNA sequence: TGCGCCAGCAGCCAGGGGACTAGGTCCGGGCACGAGCAGTACTTC. Residues: CASSQGTRSGHEQYF.

The chain combines TRBV27 with TRBJ2-1; 7 positions match TRBD2. Trimming removed 5 bases from V and 5 bases from J; junction bases left unmatched: 12. The CDR3 is 16 amino acids. Germline loops: CDR1 MNHEY, CDR2 SMNVEV (reference sequence). The CDR3 sequence is CASSPRTPGGDNEQFF. The CDR3 DNA follows: TGTGCCAGCAGTCCGAGGACACCGGGAGGAGACAATGAGCAGTTCTTC.

DNA of the CDR3: TGTGCCAGCAGCCCCCGGGAACGTGACGGGGAGCTGTTTTTT. This encodes CASSPRERDGELFF. The rearrangement links TRBV4-2 to TRBJ2-2; maybe TRBD2 (5 bases). Per germline, CDR1 LGHNA and CDR2 YNFKEQ. Trimming took off 4 bases at V and 7 bases at J, with 13 bases between the two ends. CDR3 size: 14 residues.

The genes are TRBV7-7 and TRBJ2-5; 9 bases are shared with TRBD2. Per germline, CDR1 SSHAT and CDR2 FNYEAQ (reference sequence). With V trimmed by 1 base and J by 2 bases, 2 bases remained unmatched. The CDR3 is 15 amino acids. The CDR3 DNA sequence: TGTGCCAGCAGCTTAGGGACTAGCGTACAAGAGACCCAGTACTTC. This encodes CASSLGTSVQETQYF.

J is TRBJ1-3 and V is TRBV18, with TRBD1 as a possible D gene (5 bases). This CDR3 contains 17 residues. Germline CDR1 is KGHSH and CDR2 is LQKENI. Trimming removed 3 bases from V and 0 bases from J, with 15 bases in between. CDR3 sequence: CASSPILGTASGNTIYF. The CDR3 DNA follows: TGTGCCAGCTCACCGATCCTAGGGACTGCCTCTGGAAACACCATATATTTT.

This clone was seen more than once but under ten times. The chain is built from TRBV7-8 and TRBJ2-2, with a possible D match to TRBD1 (5 bases). The CDR3 has 15 amino acids. In germline, CDR1 is SGHVS, CDR2 FQNEAQ. V gave up 3 bases and J gave up 3 bases, with 11 bases separating them. CDR3 nucleotides: TGTGCCAGCAGCTTCCTTCCGACAGACACCGGGGAGCTGTTTTTT. This translates into CASSFLPTDTGELFF.

The chain carries TRBV16 and TRBJ1-5; TRBD1 might be the D (5 bases). The germline V and J ends were trimmed by 8 bases and 6 bases, with 14 bases remaining between them. The germline CDR1 and CDR2 sequences are KGHSY and FQNENV. The CDR3 is 13 amino acids. The CDR3 sequence: CASCRGGSQPQHF. The CDR3 DNA is TGTGCCAGCTGCCGGGGGGGGAGTCAGCCCCAGCATTTT.

The CDR3 reads CASSRTGAYTGELFF. DNA for the CDR3: TGTGCCAGTAGTAGAACAGGGGCCTACACCGGGGAGCTGTTTTTT. The gene calls are TRBV19 and TRBJ2-2; 7 bases line up with TRBD1. Trimming at V came to 4 bases and at J to 3 bases, leaving 5 bases not matched to a gene. This CDR3 has 15 amino acids. In germline, CDR1 is LNHDA, CDR2 SQIVND (reference sequence).

V is TRBV19 and J is TRBJ2-5, with D possibly matching TRBD2 (6 bases). Germline V gives CDR1 LNHDA, CDR2 SQIVND (reference sequence). This CDR3 is 14 amino acids long. Deletions cut 7 bases from V and 2 bases from J, with 14 bases between. The CDR3 loop is CASTPMGGQETQYF. In DNA form, the CDR3 reads TGTGCCAGTACCCCGATGGGGGGACAAGAGACCCAGTACTTC.

The chain has TRBV7-2 and TRBJ1-2; D is undetermined. V was cut by 6 bases and J by 3 bases, with 8 bases left in between. Germline V CDR1 and CDR2: SGHTA, FQGNSA. The CDR3 is made up of 12 amino acids. CDR3 bases: TGTGCCAGCAGGGAGGGCTACTATGGCTACACCTTC. Translation: CASREGYYGYTF.

This rearrangement joins TRBV21-1 to TRBJ1-6; TRBD1 was called by the table and not checked on the DNA. TRBV21-1 is given as a pseudogene. The CDR3 sequence is 21 residues long. Written as DNA, the CDR3 is TGTGCCAGCACCGACCCCCCCATCCGGGACACCTTGAGCTCCTATAATTCACCCCTCCACTTT. The encoded protein is CASTDPPIRDTLSSYNSPLHF.

The V and J genes are TRBV25-1 and TRBJ2-1; 11 nucleotides match TRBD2. This CDR3 is 15 amino acids long. CDR1 MGHDK and CDR2 SYGVNS come from the germline V gene. V was pared by 4 bases and J by 10 bases, with 9 bases of the junction left unmatched. DNA of the CDR3: TGTGCCAGCAGTGCGACTAGCGGGACTCCCCCCGAGCAGTTCTTC. It codes for CASSATSGTPPEQFF.

The chain employs TRBV19 and TRBJ1-3; D is perhaps TRBD1 (5 bases). Trimming took 8 bases from V and 0 from J, leaving 14 bases between them. In germline, CDR1 is LNHDA, CDR2 SQIVND (reference sequence). This CDR3 has 15 amino acids. As DNA, the CDR3 is TGTGCCAGTTCCTGGGGGGGACCCTCTGGAAACACCATATATTTT. Amino acid sequence: CASSWGGPSGNTIYF.